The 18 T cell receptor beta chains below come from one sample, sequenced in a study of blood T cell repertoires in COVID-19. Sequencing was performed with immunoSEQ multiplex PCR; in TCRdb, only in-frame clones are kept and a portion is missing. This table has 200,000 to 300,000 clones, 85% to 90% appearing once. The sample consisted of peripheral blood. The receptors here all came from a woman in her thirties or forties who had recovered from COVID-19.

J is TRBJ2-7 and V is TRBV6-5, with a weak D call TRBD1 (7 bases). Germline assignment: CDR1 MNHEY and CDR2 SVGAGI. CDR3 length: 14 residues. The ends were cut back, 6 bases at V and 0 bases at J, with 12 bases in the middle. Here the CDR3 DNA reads TGTGCCAGCAGGGGGGGACAGCTCTCCTACGAGCAGTACTTC. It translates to CASRGGQLSYEQYF.

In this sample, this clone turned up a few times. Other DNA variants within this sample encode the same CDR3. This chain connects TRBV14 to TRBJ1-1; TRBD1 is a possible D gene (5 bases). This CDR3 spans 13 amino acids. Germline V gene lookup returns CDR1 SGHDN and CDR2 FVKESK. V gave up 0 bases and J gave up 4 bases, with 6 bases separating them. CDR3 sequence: CASSQDRGTEAFF. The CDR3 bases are TGTGCCAGCAGCCAAGATAGGGGCACTGAAGCTTTCTTT.

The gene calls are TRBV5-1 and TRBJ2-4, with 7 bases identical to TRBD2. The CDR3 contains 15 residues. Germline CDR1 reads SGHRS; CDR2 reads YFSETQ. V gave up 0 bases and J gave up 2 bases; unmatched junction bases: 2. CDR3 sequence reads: CASSLAGGTKNIQYF. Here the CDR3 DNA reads TGCGCCAGCAGCTTGGCGGGAGGCACCAAAAACATTCAGTACTTC.

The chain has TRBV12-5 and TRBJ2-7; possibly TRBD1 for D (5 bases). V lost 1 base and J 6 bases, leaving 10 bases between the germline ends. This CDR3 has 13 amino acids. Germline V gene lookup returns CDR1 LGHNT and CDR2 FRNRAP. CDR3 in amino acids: CASGLGGSSEQYF. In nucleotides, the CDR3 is TGTGCTAGTGGTTTGGGGGGCAGCAGCGAGCAGTACTTC.

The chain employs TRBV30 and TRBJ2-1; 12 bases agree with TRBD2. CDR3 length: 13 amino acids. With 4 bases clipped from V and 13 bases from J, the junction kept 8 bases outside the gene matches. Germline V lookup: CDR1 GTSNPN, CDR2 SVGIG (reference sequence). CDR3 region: CAWTPGLAGPQFF. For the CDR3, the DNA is TGTGCCTGGACCCCGGGACTAGCGGGCCCCCAGTTCTTC.

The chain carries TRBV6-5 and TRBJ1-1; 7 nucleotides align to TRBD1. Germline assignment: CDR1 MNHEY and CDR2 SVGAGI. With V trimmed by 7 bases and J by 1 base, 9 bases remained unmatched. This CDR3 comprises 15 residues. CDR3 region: CASTRDSQTNTEAFF. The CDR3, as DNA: TGTGCCAGCACCCGGGACAGCCAAACGAACACTGAAGCTTTCTTT.

The CDR3 region is CASSLGQGAGELFF. For the CDR3, the DNA is TGTGCCAGCAGCCTCGGACAGGGTGCCGGGGAGCTGTTTTTT. The chain employs TRBV9 and TRBJ2-2, with 8 bases that match TRBD1. Unmatched junction bases numbered 5, after V lost 4 bases and J lost 6 bases. Per germline, CDR1 SGDLS and CDR2 YYNGEE. The CDR3 is made up of 14 amino acids.

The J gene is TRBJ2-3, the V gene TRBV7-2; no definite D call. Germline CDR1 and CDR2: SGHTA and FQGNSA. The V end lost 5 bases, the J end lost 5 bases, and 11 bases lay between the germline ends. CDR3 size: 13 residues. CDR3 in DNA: TGTGCCAGCAGCCTCCTTGTCGGAGATACGCAGTATTTT. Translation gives CASSLLVGDTQYF.

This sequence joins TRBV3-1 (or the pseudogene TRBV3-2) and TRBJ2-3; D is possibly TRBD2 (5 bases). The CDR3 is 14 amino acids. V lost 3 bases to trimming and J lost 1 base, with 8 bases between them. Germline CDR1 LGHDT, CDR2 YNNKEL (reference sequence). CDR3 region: CASSHPGGTDTQYF. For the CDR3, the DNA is TGTGCCAGCAGCCACCCCGGGGGCACAGATACGCAGTATTTT.

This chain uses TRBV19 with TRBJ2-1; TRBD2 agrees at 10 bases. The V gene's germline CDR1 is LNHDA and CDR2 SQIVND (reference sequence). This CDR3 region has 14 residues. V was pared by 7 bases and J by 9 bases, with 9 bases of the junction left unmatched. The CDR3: CASTGLAGVGEQFF. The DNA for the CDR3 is TGTGCCAGTACCGGGCTAGCGGGAGTAGGTGAGCAGTTCTTC.

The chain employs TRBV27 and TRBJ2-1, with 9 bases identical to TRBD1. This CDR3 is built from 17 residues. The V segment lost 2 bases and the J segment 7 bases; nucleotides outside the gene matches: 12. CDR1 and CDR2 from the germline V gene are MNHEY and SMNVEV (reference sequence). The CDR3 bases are TGTGCCAGCAGTTTACGGCCCCCCGGGACAGGGATTAATGAGCAGTTCTTC. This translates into CASSLRPPGTGINEQFF.

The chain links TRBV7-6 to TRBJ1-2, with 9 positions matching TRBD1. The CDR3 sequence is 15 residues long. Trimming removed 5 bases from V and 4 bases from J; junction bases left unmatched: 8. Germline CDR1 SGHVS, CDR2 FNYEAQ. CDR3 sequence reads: CASSQDRGAGYGYTF. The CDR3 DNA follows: TGTGCCAGCAGCCAGGACAGGGGTGCGGGCTATGGCTACACCTTC. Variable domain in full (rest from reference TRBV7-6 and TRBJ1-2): GAGVSQSPRYKVTKRGQDVALRCDPISGHVSLYWYRQALGQGPEFLTYFNYEAQQDKSGLPNDRFSAERPEGSISTLTIQRTEQRDSAMYRCASSQDRGAGYGYTFGSGTRLTVV.

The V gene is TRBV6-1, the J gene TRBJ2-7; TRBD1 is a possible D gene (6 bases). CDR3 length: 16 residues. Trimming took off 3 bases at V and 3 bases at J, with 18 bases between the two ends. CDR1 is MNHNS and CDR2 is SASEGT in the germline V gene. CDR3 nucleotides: TGTGCCAGCAGTGAGTGGGCGGGCGGACAGAACTACGAGCAGTACGTC. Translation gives CASSEWAGGQNYEQYV.

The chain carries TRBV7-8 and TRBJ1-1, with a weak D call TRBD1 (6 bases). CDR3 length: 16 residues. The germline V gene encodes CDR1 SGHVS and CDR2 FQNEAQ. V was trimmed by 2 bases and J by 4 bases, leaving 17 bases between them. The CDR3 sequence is CASSLQGRGVGTEAFF. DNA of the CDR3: TGTGCCAGCAGCTTACAAGGCAGGGGAGTCGGCACTGAAGCTTTCTTT.

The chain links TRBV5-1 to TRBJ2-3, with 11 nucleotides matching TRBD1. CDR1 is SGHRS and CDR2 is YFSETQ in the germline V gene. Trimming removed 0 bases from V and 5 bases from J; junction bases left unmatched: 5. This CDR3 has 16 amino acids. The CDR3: CASSLVVGTGGDTQYF. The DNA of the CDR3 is TGCGCCAGCAGCTTGGTGGTGGGGACAGGGGGAGATACGCAGTATTTT.

CDR3 region: CASSPPSGGGKDTQYF. In DNA form, the CDR3 reads TGTGCCAGCAGCCCACCTAGCGGGGGAGGGAAAGATACGCAGTATTTT. The rearrangement uses TRBV7-9 and TRBJ2-3, with 10 bases fitting TRBD2. The germline V gene encodes CDR1 SEHNR and CDR2 FQNEAQ (reference sequence). The CDR3 sequence is 16 residues long. V lost 5 bases and J lost 5; bases outside the gene matches: 10.

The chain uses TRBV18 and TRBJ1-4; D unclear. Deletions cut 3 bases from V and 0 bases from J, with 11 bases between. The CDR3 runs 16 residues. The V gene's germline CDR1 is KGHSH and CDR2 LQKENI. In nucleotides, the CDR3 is TGTGCCAGCTCACCTTGGAGGGTAACAACTAATGAAAAACTGTTTTTT. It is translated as CASSPWRVTTNEKLFF.

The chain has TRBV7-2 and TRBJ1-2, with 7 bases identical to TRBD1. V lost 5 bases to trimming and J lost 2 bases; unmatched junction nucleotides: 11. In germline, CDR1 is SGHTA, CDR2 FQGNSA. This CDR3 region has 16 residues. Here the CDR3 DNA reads TGTGCCAGCAGCCGGGGGGGGACAGACCCAAACTATGGCTACACCTTC. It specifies CASSRGGTDPNYGYTF.